This TCR beta chain was captured by sequencing in a study of blood T cells in healthy people across ages. Whole-study findings and limits: Those diversity estimates obtained from one million T cells were thought to be underestimates. Long-lived donors had more naive CD4+ cells and higher diversity than aged donors.

Together with a sample-barcoded 5' primer, a J-beta primer mix was included in a second PCR lasting roughly 6 to 12 cycles. Each TCR beta cDNA got a 12-nucleotide random molecular identifier. TCRdb reprocessed the 5' RACE reads with MiXCR, giving one entry per CDR3 protein. The sample lists around 990,000 distinct CDR3 sequences; about two fifths were seen once. This clonotype has more than one count but fewer than ten. Antigen unknown. Per sample, at least 6 micrograms of total RNA were extracted. Germline-derived CDR1 and CDR2 are SNHLY and FYNNEI. CDR3 length equals 14 residues. The germline V and J ends were trimmed by 5 bases and 7 bases, with 15 bases remaining between them.

Sample: blood. V usage is TRBV2 and J usage is TRBJ2-1; perhaps TRBD2 as D (6 bases). This sequence originates from a man between 18 and 35 years old in good health. Here the CDR3 DNA reads TGTGCCAGCAGTCGACGACTAGGAGGGAATGAGCAGTTCTTC. Protein product: CASSRRLGGNEQFF.